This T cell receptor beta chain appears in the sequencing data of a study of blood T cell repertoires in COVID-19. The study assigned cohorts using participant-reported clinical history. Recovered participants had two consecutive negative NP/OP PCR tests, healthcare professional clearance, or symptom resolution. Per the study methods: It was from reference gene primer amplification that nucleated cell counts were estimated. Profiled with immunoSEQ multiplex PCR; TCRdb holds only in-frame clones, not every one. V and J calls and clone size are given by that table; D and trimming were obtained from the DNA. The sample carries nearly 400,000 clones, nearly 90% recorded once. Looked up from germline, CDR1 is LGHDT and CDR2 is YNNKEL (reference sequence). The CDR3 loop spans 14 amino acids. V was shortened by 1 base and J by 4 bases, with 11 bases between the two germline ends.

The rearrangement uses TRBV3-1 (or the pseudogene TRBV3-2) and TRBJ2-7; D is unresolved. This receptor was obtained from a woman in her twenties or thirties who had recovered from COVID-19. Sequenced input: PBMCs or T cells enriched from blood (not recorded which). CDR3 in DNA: TGTGCCAGCAGCCAAGCGCGGATCCCTTACGAGCAGTACTTC. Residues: CASSQARIPYEQYF.